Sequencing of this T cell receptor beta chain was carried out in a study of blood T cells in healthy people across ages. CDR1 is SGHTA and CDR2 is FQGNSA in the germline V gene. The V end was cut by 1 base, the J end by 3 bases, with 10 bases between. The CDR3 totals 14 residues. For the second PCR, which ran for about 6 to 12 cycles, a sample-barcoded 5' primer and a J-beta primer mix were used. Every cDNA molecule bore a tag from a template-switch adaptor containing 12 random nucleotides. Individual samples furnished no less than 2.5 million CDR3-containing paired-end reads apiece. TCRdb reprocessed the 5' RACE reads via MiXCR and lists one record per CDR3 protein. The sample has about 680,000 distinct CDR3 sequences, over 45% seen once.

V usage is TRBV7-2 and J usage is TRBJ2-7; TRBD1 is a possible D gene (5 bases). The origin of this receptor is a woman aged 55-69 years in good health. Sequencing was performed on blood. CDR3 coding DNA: TGTGCCAGCAGCTTAGATAGGACATACTACGAGCAGTACTTC. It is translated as CASSLDRTYYEQYF.